The clone carrying this T cell receptor (beta chain) was recorded a few times. Data came from immunoSEQ multiplex PCR; TCRdb stores just in-frame clones and leaves some out. The table has 110,000 or so clones, roughly nine tenths seen once. Per the germline V gene, CDR1 is MNHNS and CDR2 is SASEGT. This CDR3 has 18 residues. With 1 base removed from V and 3 bases from J, the gap between germline ends came to 18 bases. The sample comes from a study of blood T cell repertoires in COVID-19. Across the study: There were acute and convalescent COVID-19 samples, and they came from the United States, Italy and Spain.

The sample taken for sequencing was peripheral blood. This TCR was recovered from a man aged 70-80 years who had recovered from COVID-19. The chain carries TRBV6-1 and TRBJ1-4, with D possibly TRBD1 on 6 matching bases. In DNA form, the CDR3 reads TGTGCCAGCAGTGAAGATTCTTGGCCAGGGGAGTCTAATGAAAAACTGTTTTTT. Its protein product is CASSEDSWPGESNEKLFF.